This passage covers 7 T cell receptor beta chains from one sample sequenced in a study of cytomegalovirus exposure and HLA in healthy donors. PCR amplification relied on 60 Vbeta primers (plus 13 Jbeta primers). The data were produced by immunoSEQ multiplex PCR, yet TCRdb's version contains in-frame clones alone and is incomplete. The table includes 160,000 or so clones, around 83% detected once. Sequencing was performed on PBMCs. Receptors were obtained from a man aged 50 to 59 in good health and CMV-seropositive.

The rearrangement uses TRBV6-5 and TRBJ1-1, with D perhaps matching TRBD1 (6 bases). CDR1 and CDR2 (germline): MNHEY, SVGAGI. Trimming took 1 base from V and 5 from J, leaving 17 bases between them. CDR3 length: 16 residues. Here the CDR3 DNA reads TGTGCCAGCAGTTACTTCATTCCGGGGGGCGGGACTGAAGCTTTCTTT. Its translation: CASSYFIPGGGTEAFF.

This clone was seen a single time. This chain links TRBV4-2 with TRBJ2-6; 7 positions agree with TRBD1. The germline V gene encodes CDR1 LGHNA and CDR2 YNFKEQ. V trimming: 5 bases; J trimming: 4 bases; junction bases outside the gene matches: 5. There are 15 residues in the CDR3. In DNA form, the CDR3 reads TGTGCCAGCAGCGCTGGGACAGCCGGGGCCAACGTCCTGACTTTC. Translation: CASSAGTAGANVLTF.

This clone showed up just once. Here the CDR3 reads CASSMTGQLATNEKLFF. In DNA, the CDR3 is TGTGCCAGTAGTATGACGGGACAGCTTGCAACTAATGAAAAACTGTTTTTT. V is TRBV19 and J is TRBJ1-4, with 7 positions matching TRBD1. Germline CDR1 reads LNHDA; CDR2 reads SQIVND (reference sequence). Trimming at V came to 3 bases and at J to 0 bases, leaving 7 bases not matched to a gene. The CDR3 totals 17 residues.

This chain uses TRBV30 with TRBJ2-7; 9 bases line up with TRBD2. The germline V gene encodes CDR1 GTSNPN and CDR2 SVGIG (reference sequence). The CDR3 has 14 residues. V shed 2 bases and J 3 bases; nucleotides not matched to a gene: 5. Here the CDR3 reads CAWSFAGGGYEQYF. For the CDR3, the DNA is TGTGCCTGGAGTTTCGCGGGAGGGGGCTACGAGCAGTACTTC.

The chain links TRBV7-9 to TRBJ2-3; tentatively, D is TRBD2 (7 bases). Germline V gene data show CDR1 as SEHNR and CDR2 as FQNEAQ (reference sequence). With 4 bases removed from V and 2 bases from J, the gap between germline ends came to 16 bases. The CDR3 length is 16 residues. CDR3 in amino acids: CASSSREGGVTDTQYF. The CDR3 DNA reads as TGTGCCAGCAGCTCCAGGGAGGGGGGTGTCACAGATACGCAGTATTTT.

The chain combines TRBV29-1 with TRBJ1-5; D gene unclear. Germline CDR1 and CDR2: SQVTM and ANQGSEA. This CDR3 region has 13 residues. The V and J ends lost 1 base and 9 bases respectively, with 13 bases between them. Here the CDR3 DNA reads TGCAGCGTTGAAGTCCCGGGTTTGGGGCCCCAGCATTTT. Translating gives CSVEVPGLGPQHF.

The rearrangement links TRBV11-2 to TRBJ1-3; 8 positions match TRBD1. The trim removed 6 bases at V and 3 bases at J, leaving 7 bases unmatched. The CDR3 is made up of 15 amino acids. Germline V gene data show CDR1 as SGHAT and CDR2 as FQNNGV. CDR3 DNA sequence: TGTGCCAGCAGGCAACCCGGGACAGGTGGAAACACCATATATTTT. Translating it yields CASRQPGTGGNTIYF.